These 22 T cell receptor beta chains came from one sample sequenced in a study of Ad26.COV2.S vaccination and SARS-CoV-2 variants. Described treatment: some 20 received Ad26.COV2.S at low or high dose, single or two shots; 5 received placebo; per-sample allocation not given. Day 63 following the first vaccine or placebo injection was when the samples were taken. Assay used: immunoSEQ multiplex PCR; TCRdb lists only in-frame clones, some missing. The sample shows about 350,000 clones, roughly 91% of them seen only once. Sequences were derived from peripheral blood, sampled in a trial of Ad26.COV2.S vaccine versus placebo. The receptors come from a person between 18 and 65 years old who received the Ad26.COV2.S COVID-19 vaccine or a placebo.

The CDR3 bases are TGTGCCAGCAGCTTGGATCCTAGCGGGGAGGAGACCCAGTACTTC. Translation: CASSLDPSGEETQYF. The rearrangement joins TRBV5-4 to TRBJ2-5, with 9 bases matching TRBD2. The germline CDR1 and CDR2 sequences are SGHNT and YYREEE (reference sequence). This CDR3 region has 15 residues. J lost 5 bases, V lost 0 bases, and 5 bases had no gene match.

The V call is TRBV11-2, the J call TRBJ1-1; D ambiguous. The CDR3 sequence is 14 residues long. Looked up from germline, CDR1 is SGHAT and CDR2 is FQNNGV. V lost 3 bases, J lost 0 bases, and 8 bases lay in between. CDR3 loop: CASSLVGVNTEAFF. Written as DNA, the CDR3 is TGTGCCAGCAGCTTGGTCGGGGTGAACACTGAAGCTTTCTTT.

V gene TRBV15 combines with J gene TRBJ1-4, with D possibly being TRBD1 (5 bases). V dropped 10 bases and J dropped 1 base, with 10 bases sitting between them. The germline gives CDR1 LNHNV, CDR2 YYDKDF (reference sequence). The CDR3 loop spans 13 amino acids. CDR3 region: CASRQLTNEKLFF. The CDR3 DNA is TGTGCCAGCCGACAGTTAACTAATGAAAAACTGTTTTTT.

V usage is TRBV6-5 and J usage is TRBJ1-5; D is uncertain. CDR3 length: 13 amino acids. The ends were cut back, 5 bases at V and 6 bases at J, with 11 bases in the middle. Germline values: CDR1 MNHEY, CDR2 SVGAGI. The CDR3 region is CASSLTKGQPQHF. The CDR3 DNA reads as TGTGCCAGCAGTCTTACGAAGGGTCAGCCCCAGCATTTT.

Here the CDR3 DNA reads TGTGCCAGCTGGCCCACCGGGGAGCTGTTTTTT. This codes for CASWPTGELFF. This chain connects TRBV6-4 to TRBJ2-2, with D unclear. Trimming removed 8 bases from V and 4 bases from J, with 5 bases in between. CDR1 is MRHNA and CDR2 is SNTAGT in the germline V gene. The CDR3 spans 11 residues.

The gene calls are TRBV5-1 and TRBJ1-1, with a weak D call TRBD1 (5 bases). The germline V and J ends were trimmed by 0 bases and 3 bases, with 12 bases remaining between them. CDR3 length equals 15 residues. Germline V gene data show CDR1 as SGHRS and CDR2 as YFSETQ. For the CDR3, the DNA is TGCGCCAGCAGCTTGGACTTCGGGGGTGACACTGAAGCTTTCTTT. This codes for CASSLDFGGDTEAFF.

The chain uses TRBV18 and TRBJ2-4; maybe TRBD1 (5 bases). Trimming pared 2 bases from V and 0 bases from J, leaving 17 bases between. This CDR3 has 18 residues. The V gene's germline CDR1 is KGHSH and CDR2 LQKENI. CDR3 sequence (DNA): TGTGCCAGCTCACCAACCGTGAAGGGGTTCCTAGCCAAAAACATTCAGTACTTC. This sequence encodes CASSPTVKGFLAKNIQYF.

V and J are TRBV7-2 and TRBJ1-4; D is undetermined. Germline V CDR1 and CDR2: SGHTA, FQGNSA. There are 15 residues in the CDR3. V was trimmed by 6 bases and J by 6 bases, leaving 17 bases between them. Written as DNA, the CDR3 is TGTGCCAGCAGGAGAGAGGGCGGCCCGGATGAAAAACTGTTTTTT. Protein sequence: CASRREGGPDEKLFF.

The chain combines TRBV11-2 with TRBJ2-5; D might be TRBD2 (6 bases). The CDR3 has 15 amino acids. The germline V gene encodes CDR1 SGHAT and CDR2 FQNNGV. V lost 11 bases to trimming and J lost 5 bases, with 24 bases between them. CDR3 in DNA: TGTGCCTCGATGGTGGCGGGGCGAAGAATGGAGACCCAGTACTTC. It translates to CASMVAGRRMETQYF.

This chain joins TRBV5-1 and TRBJ1-6; D possibly corresponds to TRBD1 (6 bases). V lost 2 bases to trimming and J lost 8 bases, with 11 bases between them. The length of the CDR3 is 14 residues. The V gene's germline CDR1 is SGHRS and CDR2 YFSETQ. CDR3 sequence reads: CASSFGGGDSPLHF. CDR3 nucleotides: TGCGCCAGCAGCTTTGGGGGCGGTGATTCACCCCTCCACTTT.

The chain carries TRBV7-9 and TRBJ2-1; 7 nucleotides line up with TRBD1. V shed 3 bases, J shed 8 bases, and the junction held 7 bases outside the gene matches. Looked up from germline, CDR1 is SEHNR and CDR2 is FQNEAQ (reference sequence). The CDR3 sequence is 14 residues long. The CDR3 sequence is CASSFKTGLHEQFF. The DNA of the CDR3 is TGTGCCAGCAGCTTCAAGACAGGGCTCCATGAGCAGTTCTTC.

The V and J genes are TRBV19 and TRBJ2-7, with D perhaps being TRBD1 or TRBD2 (5 bases each). V lost 1 base and J lost 0, with 10 bases in between. The CDR3 totals 15 residues. Germline loops: CDR1 LNHDA, CDR2 SQIVND (reference sequence). The CDR3 region has the DNA TGTGCCAGTAGTATAGGGGACGAGAGCTCCTACGAGCAGTACTTC. Amino acids: CASSIGDESSYEQYF.

The J gene is TRBJ2-6, the V gene TRBV7-9; maybe TRBD2 (6 bases). This CDR3 is 17 amino acids long. With 0 bases removed from V and 0 bases from J, the gap between germline ends came to 9 bases. CDR1 is SEHNR and CDR2 is FQNEAQ in the germline V gene (reference sequence). The CDR3 sequence is CASSLARGGSGANVLTF. CDR3 sequence (DNA): TGTGCCAGCAGCTTAGCGCGGGGTGGCTCTGGGGCCAACGTCCTGACTTTC.

This chain links TRBV10-3 with TRBJ2-1, with D perhaps being TRBD1 or TRBD2 (6 bases each). Trimming left V 0 bases short and J 7 bases short, with 16 bases between. The CDR3 contains 16 residues. Germline values: CDR1 ENHRY, CDR2 SYGVKD. CDR3 protein: CAISESTGAGRNEQFF. CDR3 bases: TGTGCCATCAGTGAGTCGACGGGGGCCGGACGGAATGAGCAGTTCTTC.

The chain employs TRBV9 and TRBJ1-1; D is unresolved. The V gene lost 0 bases and the J gene lost 1 base, with 7 bases spanning the gap. Germline loops: CDR1 SGDLS, CDR2 YYNGEE. The length of the CDR3 is 14 residues. This CDR3 reads CASSVAGENTEAFF. CDR3 nucleotides: TGTGCCAGCAGCGTAGCGGGCGAGAACACTGAAGCTTTCTTT.

V is TRBV3-1 (or the pseudogene TRBV3-2) and J is TRBJ1-5; no clear D. V shed 1 base and J shed 3 bases, with 10 bases lying between them. CDR3 length equals 15 residues. Germline V gene data show CDR1 as LGHDT and CDR2 as YNNKEL (reference sequence). The CDR3 reads CASSQVFGDNQPQHF. For the CDR3, the DNA is TGTGCCAGCAGCCAAGTTTTTGGGGACAATCAGCCCCAGCATTTT.

The chain uses TRBV7-8 and TRBJ1-2; 8 bases map to TRBD1. Germline V gene data show CDR1 as SGHVS and CDR2 as FQNEAQ. The CDR3 loop spans 14 amino acids. The ends lost 5 bases at V and 8 bases at J; junction bases unmatched: 10. CDR3 region: CASSTGTGQNGYTF. CDR3 sequence (DNA): TGTGCCAGCAGCACCGGGACAGGACAGAACGGCTACACCTTC. Drawing the rest from reference TRBV7-8 and TRBJ1-2, the complete variable domain is GAGVSQSPRYKVAKRGQDVALRCDPISGHVSLFWYQQALGQGPEFLTYFQNEAQLDKSGLPSDRFFAERPEGSVSTLKIQRTQQEDSAVYLCASSTGTGQNGYTFGSGTRLTVV.

The chain is built from TRBV11-3 and TRBJ2-3; no clear D. The CDR3 loop spans 12 amino acids. Germline CDR1 and CDR2: SGHNT and YENEEA. Trimming took off 5 bases at V and 0 bases at J, with 3 bases between the two ends. Here the CDR3 reads CASSSSTDTQYF. CDR3 bases: TGTGCCAGCAGCAGTAGCACAGATACGCAGTATTTT.

The rearrangement joins TRBV4-1 to TRBJ2-1, with 9 nucleotides matching TRBD1. Germline CDR1 MGHRA, CDR2 YSYEKL. Germline trimming cut 5 bases from V and 0 bases from J; bases unmatched to any gene: 5. The CDR3 sequence is 16 residues long. The CDR3 nucleotides are TGCGCCAGCAGCAACACAGGGGGCAACTCCTACAATGAGCAGTTCTTC. Amino acid sequence: CASSNTGGNSYNEQFF.

The gene calls are TRBV7-8 and TRBJ1-6, with no clear D. This CDR3 region has 14 residues. CDR1 is SGHVS, CDR2 FQNEAQ, per germline. V lost 5 bases to trimming and J lost 3 bases, with 8 bases between them. The CDR3 coding sequence is TGTGCCAGCAGCCCACAGCTCTATAATTCACCCCTCCACTTT. Translated, it gives CASSPQLYNSPLHF.

The chain has TRBV19 and TRBJ2-3; D is possibly TRBD2 (5 bases). V lost 5 bases and J 0 bases, leaving 12 bases between the germline ends. Per the germline V gene, CDR1 is LNHDA and CDR2 is SQIVND (reference sequence). The CDR3 contains 15 residues. In DNA, the CDR3 is TGTGCCAGTAGTGAGCGGTCGTTTAGCACAGATACGCAGTATTTT. It codes for CASSERSFSTDTQYF.

In DNA, the CDR3 is TGTGCCAGTAGTATAGCGGGGAGCCCCTACGAGCAGTACTTC. It codes for CASSIAGSPYEQYF. This chain connects TRBV19 to TRBJ2-7, with D possibly TRBD2 on 5 matching bases. V lost 1 base to trimming and J lost 2 bases, with 9 bases between them. This CDR3 comprises 14 residues. The germline CDR1 and CDR2 sequences are LNHDA and SQIVND (reference sequence).